The 12 T cell receptor beta chains given below trace back to one sample, sequenced in a study of blood T cell repertoires in COVID-19. Sequenced by immunoSEQ multiplex PCR; TCRdb stores in-frame clones only, minus some. The sample lists 90,000 to 100,000 clones; 80% to 85% were seen once. Input material: peripheral blood. Receptors were obtained from a man aged 55 to 70 with acute or convalescent COVID-19.

V usage is TRBV6-2 or TRBV6-3 and J usage is TRBJ1-5; 11 bases are a match to TRBD1. Germline loops: CDR1 MNHEY, CDR2 SVGEGT. Trimming took 2 bases from V and 6 from J; bases not matched to a gene: 3. The CDR3 extends over 15 amino acids. CDR3 nucleotide sequence: TGTGCCAGCAGTTACGGGACAGGGGGAGGTCAGCCCCAGCATTTT. It is translated as CASSYGTGGGQPQHF.

V is TRBV5-6 and J is TRBJ2-1, with TRBD1 identical over 9 bases. The J segment lost 2 bases and the V segment lost 0 bases, leaving 9 bases of the junction unmatched. Germline V gives CDR1 SGHDT, CDR2 YYEEEE. The CDR3 consists of 18 residues. DNA of the CDR3: TGTGCCAGCAGCTTGGAATATGACAGGGGGGGCGCCTACAATGAGCAGTTCTTC. Protein: CASSLEYDRGGAYNEQFF.

This clone was found many times. This chain connects TRBV6-6 to TRBJ1-1; TRBD1 matches 8 bases. This CDR3 contains 13 residues. CDR1 is MNHNY and CDR2 is SVGAGI in the germline V gene (reference sequence). With 10 bases clipped from V and 4 bases from J, the junction kept 8 bases outside the gene matches. CDR3 in amino acids: CAISGQGGTEAFF. The CDR3 DNA follows: TGTGCCATCTCAGGACAGGGAGGCACTGAAGCTTTCTTT.

The chain carries TRBV3-1 (or the pseudogene TRBV3-2) and TRBJ1-2; perhaps TRBD1 as D (6 bases). The CDR3 is made up of 12 amino acids. Looked up from germline, CDR1 is LGHDT and CDR2 is YNNKEL (reference sequence). Trimming took 5 bases from V and 9 from J, leaving 13 bases between them. This CDR3 reads CASSSGDRSYTF. In DNA form, the CDR3 reads TGTGCCAGCAGCAGTGGAGACAGGAGCTACACCTTC.

There are many counts of this clone. J is TRBJ2-7 and V is TRBV12-3 or TRBV12-4; D might be TRBD1 (6 bases). V lost 8 bases to trimming and J lost 0 bases, with 8 bases between them. There are 12 residues in the CDR3. CDR3 protein: CASGQSSYEQYF. CDR3 nucleotides: TGTGCCAGCGGACAGAGCTCCTACGAGCAGTACTTC.

This clone was counted ten times or more. V usage is TRBV27 and J usage is TRBJ2-1; possible D gene TRBD2, 5 bases. This CDR3 spans 12 amino acids. V shed 7 bases and J shed 15 bases, with 19 bases lying between them. Germline V CDR1 and CDR2: MNHEY, SMNVEV (reference sequence). CDR3 region: CASTPGGTDLFF. The DNA of the CDR3 is TGTGCCAGCACCCCAGGAGGCACGGATTTGTTCTTC.

The rearrangement uses TRBV25-1 and TRBJ1-1, with 7 bases aligning to TRBD1. Germline loops: CDR1 MGHDK, CDR2 SYGVNS. The CDR3 consists of 15 residues. J lost 0 bases, V lost 3 bases, and 4 bases had no gene match. The chain's CDR3 is CASSEMDRMNTEAFF. The DNA for the CDR3 is TGTGCCAGCAGTGAGATGGACAGGATGAACACTGAAGCTTTCTTT.

This chain joins TRBV5-1 and TRBJ1-2; D is unclear. This CDR3 has 15 amino acids. The V and J ends lost 3 bases and 1 base respectively, with 13 bases between them. CDR1 and CDR2 (germline): SGHRS, YFSETQ. The chain's CDR3 is CASSSGNVVNYGYTF. For the CDR3, the DNA is TGCGCCAGCAGCTCGGGGAACGTGGTTAACTATGGCTACACCTTC.

This chain uses TRBV3-1 (or the pseudogene TRBV3-2) with TRBJ2-7; D perhaps matches TRBD1 (5 bases). CDR1 is LGHDT and CDR2 is YNNKEL in the germline V gene (reference sequence). The CDR3 runs to 13 residues. Trimming cost V 5 bases and J 2 bases, with 10 bases left between them. The DNA for the CDR3 is TGTGCCAGCAGCGCCCAGGGCCCCTACGAGCAGTACTTC. Translating gives CASSAQGPYEQYF.

This clone was recorded at least ten times. This chain links TRBV5-1 with TRBJ2-1, with D maybe TRBD2 (5 bases). Trimming took 2 bases from V and 3 from J, leaving 21 bases between them. The CDR3 extends over 18 amino acids. In germline, CDR1 is SGHRS, CDR2 YFSETQ. Here the CDR3 DNA reads TGCGCCAGCAGCTTACGGGATAACACAGCGACCCTCTACAATGAGCAGTTCTTC. It specifies CASSLRDNTATLYNEQFF.

V and J are TRBV30 and TRBJ1-6, with TRBD1 matching 7 bases. The germline V gene encodes CDR1 GTSNPN and CDR2 SVGIG (reference sequence). This CDR3 spans 13 amino acids. Trimming cost V 5 bases and J 7 bases; bases outside gene matches: 5. The CDR3 region is CAWRGQQNSPLHF. In DNA form, the CDR3 reads TGTGCCTGGCGGGGACAGCAAAATTCACCCCTCCACTTT.

This chain connects TRBV30 to TRBJ1-2; 9 nucleotides agree with TRBD1. This CDR3 is built from 16 residues. Germline CDR1 and CDR2: GTSNPN and SVGIG (reference sequence). J was trimmed by 5 bases and V by 1 base; bases with no gene match: 11. The CDR3 here is CAWSGVGQGIGYGYTF. The DNA for the CDR3 is TGTGCCTGGAGTGGGGTGGGACAGGGCATCGGGTATGGCTACACCTTC.